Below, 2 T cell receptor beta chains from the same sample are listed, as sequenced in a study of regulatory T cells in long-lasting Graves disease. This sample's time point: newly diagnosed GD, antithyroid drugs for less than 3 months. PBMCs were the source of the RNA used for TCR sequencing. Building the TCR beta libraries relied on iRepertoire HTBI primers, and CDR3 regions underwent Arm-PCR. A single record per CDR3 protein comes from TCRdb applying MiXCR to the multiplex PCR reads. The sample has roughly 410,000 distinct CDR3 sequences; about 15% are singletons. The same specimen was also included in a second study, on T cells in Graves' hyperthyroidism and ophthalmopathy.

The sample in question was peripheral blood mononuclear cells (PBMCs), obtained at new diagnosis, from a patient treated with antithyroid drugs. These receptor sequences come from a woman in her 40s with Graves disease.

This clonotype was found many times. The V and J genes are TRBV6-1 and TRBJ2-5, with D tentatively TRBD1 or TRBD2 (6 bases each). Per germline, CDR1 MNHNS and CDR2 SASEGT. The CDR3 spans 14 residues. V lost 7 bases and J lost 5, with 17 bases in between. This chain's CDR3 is CASNPVRGVETQYF. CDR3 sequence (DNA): TGTGCCAGCAACCCCGTAAGGGGGGTGGAGACCCAGTACTTC.

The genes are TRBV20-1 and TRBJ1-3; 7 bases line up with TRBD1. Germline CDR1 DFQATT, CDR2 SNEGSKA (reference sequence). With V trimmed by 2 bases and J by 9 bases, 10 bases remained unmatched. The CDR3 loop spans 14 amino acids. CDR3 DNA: TGCAGTGCTAGACCTCTAACAGGGGACGGCACCATATATTTT. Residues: CSARPLTGDGTIYF.